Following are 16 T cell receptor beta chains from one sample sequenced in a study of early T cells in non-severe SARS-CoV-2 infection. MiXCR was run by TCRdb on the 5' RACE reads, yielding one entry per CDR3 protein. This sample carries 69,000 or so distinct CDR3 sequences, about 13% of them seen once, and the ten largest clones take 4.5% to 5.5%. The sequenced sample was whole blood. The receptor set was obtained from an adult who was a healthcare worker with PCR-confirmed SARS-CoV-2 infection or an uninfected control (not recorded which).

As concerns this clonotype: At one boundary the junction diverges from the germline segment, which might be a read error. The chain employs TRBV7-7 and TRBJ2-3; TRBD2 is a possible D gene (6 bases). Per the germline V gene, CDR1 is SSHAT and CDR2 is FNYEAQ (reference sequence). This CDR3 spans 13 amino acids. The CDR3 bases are TGTGCTAGCAGCGGGCAGCTCACAGATACGCAGTATTTT. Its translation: CASSGQLTDTQYF.

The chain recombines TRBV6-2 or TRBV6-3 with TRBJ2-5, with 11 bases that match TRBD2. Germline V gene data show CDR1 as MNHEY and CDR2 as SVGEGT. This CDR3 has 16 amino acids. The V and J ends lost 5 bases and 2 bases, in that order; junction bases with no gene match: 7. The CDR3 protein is CASSPPLAGAQETQYF. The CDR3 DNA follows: TGTGCCAGCAGTCCCCCACTAGCGGGGGCACAAGAGACCCAGTACTTC.

The DNA for the CDR3 is TGTGCCAGCAAGGCGGAAACTGGGGCCAACGTCCTGACTTTC. Translating it yields CASKAETGANVLTF. The chain carries TRBV2 and TRBJ2-6; D gene uncertain. Looked up from germline, CDR1 is SNHLY and CDR2 is FYNNEI. The CDR3 spans 14 residues. V was cut by 7 bases and J by 2 bases, with 9 bases left in between.

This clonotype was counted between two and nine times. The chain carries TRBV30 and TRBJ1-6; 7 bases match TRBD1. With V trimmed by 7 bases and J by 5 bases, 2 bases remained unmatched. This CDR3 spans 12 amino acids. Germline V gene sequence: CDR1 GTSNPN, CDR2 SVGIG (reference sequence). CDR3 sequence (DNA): TGTGCCTCAGGGACAGATAATTCACCCCTCCACTTT. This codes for CASGTDNSPLHF.

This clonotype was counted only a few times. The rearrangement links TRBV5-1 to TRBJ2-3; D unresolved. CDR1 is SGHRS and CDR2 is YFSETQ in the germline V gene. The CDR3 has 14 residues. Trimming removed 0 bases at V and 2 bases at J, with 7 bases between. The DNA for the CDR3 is TGCGCCAGCAGCTTGGCGGGTTACACAGATACGCAGTATTTT. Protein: CASSLAGYTDTQYF.

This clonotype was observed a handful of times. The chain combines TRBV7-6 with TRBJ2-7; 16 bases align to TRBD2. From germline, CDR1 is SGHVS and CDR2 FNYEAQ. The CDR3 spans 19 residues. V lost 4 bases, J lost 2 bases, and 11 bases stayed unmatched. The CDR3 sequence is CASSSKRPGLAGGPYEQYF. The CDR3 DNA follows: TGTGCCAGCAGCTCAAAGAGGCCGGGACTAGCGGGAGGGCCCTACGAGCAGTACTTC.

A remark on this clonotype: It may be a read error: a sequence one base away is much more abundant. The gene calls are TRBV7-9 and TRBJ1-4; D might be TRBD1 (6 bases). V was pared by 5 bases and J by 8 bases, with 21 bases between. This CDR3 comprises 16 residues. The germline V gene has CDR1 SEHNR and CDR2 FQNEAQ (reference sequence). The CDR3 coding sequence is TGTGCCAGCAGCAATTGGATATTGGGGGCGGAGGAAAAACTGTTTTTT. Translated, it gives CASSNWILGAEEKLFF.

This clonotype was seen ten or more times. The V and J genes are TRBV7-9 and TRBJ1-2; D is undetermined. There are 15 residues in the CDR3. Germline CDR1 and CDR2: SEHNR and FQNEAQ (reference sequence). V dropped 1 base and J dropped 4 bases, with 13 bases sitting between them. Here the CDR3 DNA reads TGTGCCAGCAGCTTAGACCTGGTCTCGGGCTATGGCTACACCTTC. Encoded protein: CASSLDLVSGYGYTF.

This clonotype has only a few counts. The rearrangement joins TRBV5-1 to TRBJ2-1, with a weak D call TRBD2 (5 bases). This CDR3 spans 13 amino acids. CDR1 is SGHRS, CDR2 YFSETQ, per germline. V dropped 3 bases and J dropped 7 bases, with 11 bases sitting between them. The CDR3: CASSYESGNEQFF. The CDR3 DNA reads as TGCGCCAGCAGCTACGAGTCGGGGAATGAGCAGTTCTTC.

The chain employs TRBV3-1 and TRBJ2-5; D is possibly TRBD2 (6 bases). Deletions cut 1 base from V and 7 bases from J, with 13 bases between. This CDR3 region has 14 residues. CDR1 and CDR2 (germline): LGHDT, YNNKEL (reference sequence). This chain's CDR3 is CASSQVVGGRTQYF. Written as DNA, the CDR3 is TGTGCCAGCAGCCAAGTTGTAGGAGGGAGGACCCAGTACTTC.

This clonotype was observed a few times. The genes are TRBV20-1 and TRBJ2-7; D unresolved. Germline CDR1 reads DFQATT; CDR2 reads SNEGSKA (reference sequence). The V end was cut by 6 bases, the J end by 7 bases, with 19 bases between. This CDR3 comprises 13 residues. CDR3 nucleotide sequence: TGCAGTGCGCACGGGCCCCATTCTGGGGAGCAGTACTTC. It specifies CSAHGPHSGEQYF.

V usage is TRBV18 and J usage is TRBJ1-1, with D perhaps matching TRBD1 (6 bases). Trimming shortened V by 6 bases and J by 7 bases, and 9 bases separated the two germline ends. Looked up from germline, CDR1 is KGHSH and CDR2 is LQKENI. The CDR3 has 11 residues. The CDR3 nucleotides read TGTGCCAGCTCCCGACAGGATGAAGCTTTCTTT. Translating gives CASSRQDEAFF.

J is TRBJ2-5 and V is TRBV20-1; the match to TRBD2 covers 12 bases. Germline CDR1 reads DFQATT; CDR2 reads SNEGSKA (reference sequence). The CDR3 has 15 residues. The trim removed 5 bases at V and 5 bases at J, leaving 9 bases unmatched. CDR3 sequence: CSAGLTSGRLETQYF. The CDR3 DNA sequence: TGCAGTGCTGGACTGACTAGCGGGAGATTGGAGACCCAGTACTTC.

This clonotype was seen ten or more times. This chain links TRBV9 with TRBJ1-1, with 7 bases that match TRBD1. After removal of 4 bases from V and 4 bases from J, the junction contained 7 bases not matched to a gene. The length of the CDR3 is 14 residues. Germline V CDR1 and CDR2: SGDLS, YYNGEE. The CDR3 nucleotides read TGTGCCAGCAGCCCCAGACAGGGTCTCACTGAAGCTTTCTTT. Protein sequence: CASSPRQGLTEAFF. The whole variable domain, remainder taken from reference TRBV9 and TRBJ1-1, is DSGVTQTPKHLITATGQRVTLRCSPRSGDLSVYWYQQSLDQGLQFLIQYYNGEERAKGNILERFSAQQFPDLHSELNLSSLELGDSALYFCASSPRQGLTEAFFGQGTRLTVV.

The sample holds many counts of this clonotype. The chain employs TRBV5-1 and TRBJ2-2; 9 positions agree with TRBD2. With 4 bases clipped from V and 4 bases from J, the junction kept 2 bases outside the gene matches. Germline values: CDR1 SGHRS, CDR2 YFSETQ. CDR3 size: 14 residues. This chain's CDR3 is CASSGLASTGELFF. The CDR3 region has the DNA TGCGCCAGCAGCGGACTAGCGAGCACCGGGGAGCTGTTTTTT.

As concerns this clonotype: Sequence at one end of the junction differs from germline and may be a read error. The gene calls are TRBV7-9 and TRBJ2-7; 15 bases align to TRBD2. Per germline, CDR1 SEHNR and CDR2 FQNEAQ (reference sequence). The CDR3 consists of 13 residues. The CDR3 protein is CASSAGLAGGQDF. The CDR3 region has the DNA TGTGCCAGCAGCGCAGGACTAGCGGGAGGGCAAGACTTC.